The source of this T cell receptor beta chain is a study of T cell repertoires in cytomegalovirus infection. Study-wide points: Dominating the ex vivo response were HLA-C-restricted CMV-specific TCR beta clonotypes.

Germline V gene data show CDR1 as DFQATT and CDR2 as SNEGSKA (reference sequence). This CDR3 spans 12 amino acids. Trimming removed 4 bases at V and 8 bases at J, with 14 bases between. This clonotype occurred a few times. Antigen specificity is unknown. MiXCR was run by TCRdb on the reads, yielding one entry per CDR3 protein. The repertoire includes 200,000 or so distinct CDR3 sequences, about 21% of them detected once, and approximately 2.9% sits in the top ten. The chain uses TRBV20-1 and TRBJ1-1, with a tentative D call TRBD1 (5 bases). This receptor was obtained from a human donor in good health (CMV status not recorded). Some clones in this sample may be carry-over from other donors' samples. Input material: PBMCs. CDR3 coding DNA: TGCAGTGCTAAGGGGCAGAATGAAGAAGCTTTCTTT. Its protein product is CSAKGQNEEAFF.